What follows are 2 T cell receptor beta chains derived from one specimen sequenced in a study of blood T cells in healthy people across ages. The second PCR ran roughly 7 to 12 cycles with a sample-barcoded 5' primer and J-beta primers. In TCRdb, the 5' RACE reads were re-called with MiXCR into one record per CDR3 protein. The sample shows around 800,000 distinct CDR3 sequences, roughly 25% of them seen only once. This same sample was also part of a study on T cells of mothers and their children.

Sequences were obtained from blood. The source of these receptors is a boy younger than 18 in good health.

This clonotype showed up many times. V and J are TRBV11-2 and TRBJ2-5; maybe TRBD2 (6 bases). This CDR3 has 13 residues. Germline V gene data show CDR1 as SGHAT and CDR2 as FQNNGV. Trimming took off 5 bases at V and 3 bases at J, with 10 bases between the two ends. As DNA, the CDR3 is TGTGCCAGCAGCCGCGGGGAAAAAGAGACCCAGTACTTC. Its protein product is CASSRGEKETQYF.

This clonotype was counted between two and nine times. The rearrangement joins TRBV15 to TRBJ2-7; D not certain. V gave up 0 bases and J gave up 5 bases, with 5 bases separating them. The CDR3 length is 12 residues. Germline V gives CDR1 LNHNV, CDR2 YYDKDF (reference sequence). The CDR3: CATSRDTNEQYF. CDR3 nucleotides: TGTGCCACCAGCAGAGATACGAACGAGCAGTACTTC.